This entry lists 26 T cell receptor beta chains sequenced from one sample in a study of metastatic and nonmetastatic thyroid tumors. Each patient went into thyroid surgery without having received any treatment. TCRdb reanalyzed the PCR reads with MiXCR. The sample records 30,000 to 35,000 clones, approximately 30% being singletons. Sequencing used blood. Receptors originate from a female donor with papillary thyroid cancer or a benign thyroid nodule (not recorded which). Some clones in this sample may be carry-over from other donors' samples.

This clone was recorded at least ten times. This chain uses TRBV28 with TRBJ1-5, with D perhaps matching TRBD1 (6 bases). This CDR3 has 15 amino acids. With 4 bases removed from V and 4 bases from J, the gap between germline ends came to 14 bases. Germline CDR1 MDHEN, CDR2 SYDVKM. The chain's CDR3 is CASSSTGTQNQPQHF. The CDR3 DNA sequence: TGTGCCAGCAGTTCCACAGGGACGCAAAATCAGCCCCAGCATTTT. Using reference TRBV28 and TRBJ1-5 for the parts outside the CDR3, the full variable domain is DVKVTQSSRYLVKRTGEKVFLECVQDMDHENMFWYRQDPGLGLRLIYFSYDVKMKEKGDIPEGYSVSREKKERFSLILESASTNQTSMYLCASSSTGTQNQPQHFGDGTRLSIL.

Comments on this clone: The germline gene is not matched at one end of the junction; a read error may be the cause. This sequence joins TRBV19 and TRBJ1-5; D is uncertain. Germline CDR1 reads LNHDA; CDR2 reads SQIVND (reference sequence). The CDR3 is made up of 15 amino acids. CDR3 in DNA: TGTGCCAGTAGTATAGTGGTGGAATGGGATCACCCCCAGCATTTT. Translated: CASSIVVEWDHPQHF.

This clone has only one observation. The chain uses TRBV20-1 and TRBJ1-2; D is unresolved. Trimming cost V 0 bases and J 3 bases, with 14 bases left between them. There are 15 residues in the CDR3. Germline V gene data show CDR1 as DFQATT and CDR2 as SNEGSKA (reference sequence). This CDR3 reads CSARDMGGPHYGYTF. DNA for the CDR3: TGCAGTGCTAGAGATATGGGCGGCCCTCACTATGGCTACACCTTC.

This clone was found many times. The chain is built from TRBV5-5 and TRBJ2-7; 9 bases line up with TRBD2. This CDR3 has 15 residues. Germline loops: CDR1 SGHKS, CDR2 YYEKEE (reference sequence). The J segment lost 4 bases and the V segment lost 1 base, leaving 6 bases of the junction unmatched. CDR3 DNA: TGTGCCAGCAGCTTGTCCTGCGGGGGGGGGTACGAGCAGTACTTC. As protein: CASSLSCGGGYEQYF. The entire variable domain, with the rest obtained from reference TRBV5-5 and TRBJ2-7, is as follows: DAGVTQSPTHLIKTRGQQVTLRCSPISGHKSVSWYQQVLGQGPQFIFQYYEKEERGRGNFPDRFSARQFPNYSSELNVNALLLGDSALYLCASSLSCGGGYEQYFGPGTRLTVT.

This chain's CDR3 is CASSHEDRGKLFF. The CDR3 bases are TGTGCCAGCAGCCACGAGGACCGGGGAAAACTGTTTTTT. This rearrangement joins TRBV3-1 to TRBJ1-4; D is unclear. Deletions cut 3 bases from V and 10 bases from J, with 12 bases between. Germline lookup yields CDR1 LGHDT and CDR2 YNNKEL (reference sequence). There are 13 residues in the CDR3. The variable domain in full, with the rest retrieved from reference TRBV3-1 and TRBJ1-4, is DTAVSQTPKYLVTQMGNDKSIKCEQNLGHDTMYWYKQDSKKFLKIMFSYNNKELIINETVPNRFSPKSPDKAHLNLHINSLELGDSAVYFCASSHEDRGKLFFGSGTQLSVL.

J is TRBJ2-5 and V is TRBV20-1; unclear D gene. V lost 4 bases and J lost 5, with 14 bases in between. Germline V gene lookup returns CDR1 DFQATT and CDR2 SNEGSKA (reference sequence). This CDR3 is built from 13 residues. DNA for the CDR3: TGCAGTGCTAAGAACACGGCCGTTGAGACCCAGTACTTC. Protein: CSAKNTAVETQYF.

V is TRBV7-9 and J is TRBJ2-7; D gene ambiguous. Germline CDR1 is SEHNR and CDR2 is FQNEAQ (reference sequence). The CDR3 has 15 amino acids. Between the trimmed V and J ends, which lost 4 bases and 3 bases, there was a span of 16 bases. CDR3 nucleotide sequence: TGTGCCAGCAGCTCTAACGACTGGGTGAACTACGAGCAGTACTTC. This codes for CASSSNDWVNYEQYF.

This clone was counted at least ten times. The rearrangement joins TRBV6-1 to TRBJ1-6; the D gene is possibly TRBD1 (5 bases). CDR1 and CDR2 (germline): MNHNS, SASEGT. Trimming cost V 6 bases and J 6 bases, with 15 bases left between them. There are 15 residues in the CDR3. The chain's CDR3 is CASRGGGWGNSPLHF. The CDR3 DNA reads as TGTGCCAGCAGGGGGGGGGGGTGGGGTAATTCACCCCTCCACTTT.

By share of the sample, this clone is medium-sized. The chain uses TRBV18 and TRBJ1-2, with D uncertain. CDR3 length: 16 amino acids. Trimming took 0 bases from V and 4 from J, leaving 15 bases between them. CDR1 and CDR2 (germline): KGHSH, LQKENI. This CDR3 is CASSPPEGPAVYGYTF. In nucleotides, the CDR3 is TGTGCCAGCTCACCACCAGAAGGCCCCGCGGTCTATGGCTACACCTTC.

In DNA, the CDR3 is TGTGCCAGCAGTGAGGGCTGCGGGCCTACCTTC. This sequence encodes CASSEGCGPTF. V and J are TRBV6-1 and TRBJ1-2; D is undetermined. V lost 3 bases to trimming and J lost 14 bases, with 13 bases between them. CDR3 size: 11 residues. Germline CDR1 is MNHNS and CDR2 is SASEGT.

This clone was counted at least ten times. The chain employs TRBV7-6 and TRBJ2-5, with 8 bases identical to TRBD1. From germline, CDR1 is SGHVS and CDR2 FNYEAQ. J lost 7 bases, V lost 4 bases, and 11 bases had no gene match. There are 15 residues in the CDR3. CDR3 nucleotides: TGTGCCAGCAGCTCCCATCCGGGACAGGTTTGGACCCAGTACTTC. Translation gives CASSSHPGQVWTQYF.

Judged by abundance, this clone is medium-sized (0.01 to 0.1%). This sequence joins TRBV12-3 or TRBV12-4 and TRBJ2-3, with 7 bases aligning to TRBD2. The CDR3 has 15 residues. After removal of 3 bases from V and 2 bases from J, the junction contained 5 bases not matched to a gene. The CDR3 DNA reads as TGTGCCAGCAGTTTGCAGGGACTACCCACAGATACGCAGTATTTT. This encodes CASSLQGLPTDTQYF.

V usage is TRBV9 and J usage is TRBJ2-3, with D uncertain. This CDR3 contains 16 residues. From germline, CDR1 is SGDLS and CDR2 YYNGEE. Between the trimmed V and J ends, which lost 3 bases and 5 bases, there was a span of 19 bases. CDR3: CASSAALGARKDTQYF. In nucleotides, the CDR3 is TGTGCCAGCAGCGCAGCACTCGGAGCTCGAAAAGATACGCAGTATTTT.

This clone was found many times. One end of the junction varies from germline; a read error may be responsible. This chain joins TRBV5-4 and TRBJ2-7; TRBD1 might be the D (6 bases). Germline assignment: CDR1 SGHNT and CDR2 YYREEE (reference sequence). This CDR3 region has 13 residues. The CDR3 sequence: CASSSGADYEQYF. The CDR3 bases are TGCGCCAGCAGCTCAGGGGCAGACTACGAGCAGTACTTC.

This clone appeared a few times. The gene calls are TRBV11-1 and TRBJ1-5, with D unclear. This CDR3 spans 13 amino acids. With 5 bases removed from V and 6 bases from J, the gap between germline ends came to 11 bases. Per the germline V gene, CDR1 is SGHAT and CDR2 is FQDESV (reference sequence). CDR3 nucleotides: TGTGCCAGCAGCACATGGGGTGGTCAGCCCCAGCATTTT. Translated: CASSTWGGQPQHF.

Points on this clone: A single base separates this from a much larger clone, so it may be a read error. The genes are TRBV29-1 and TRBJ1-1; D is perhaps TRBD1 (6 bases). CDR1 and CDR2 (germline): SQVTM, ANQGSEA. The CDR3 covers 12 residues. CDR3 in amino acids: CSVERGDTEVFF. The CDR3 DNA follows: TGCAGCGTTGAAAGAGGGGACACTGAAGTTTTCTTT. Using reference TRBV29-1 and TRBJ1-1 for the parts outside the CDR3, the full variable domain is SAVISQKPSRDICQRGTSLTIQCQVDSQVTMMFWYRQQPGQSLTLIATANQGSEATYESGFVIDKFPISRPNLTFSTLTVSNMSPEDSSIYLCSVERGDTEVFFGQGTRLTVV.

This clone was seen repeatedly, ten times or more. The chain is built from TRBV9 and TRBJ1-1, with D tentatively TRBD1 (5 bases). This CDR3 has 16 residues. With 0 bases removed from V and 4 bases from J, the gap between germline ends came to 16 bases. Looked up from germline, CDR1 is SGDLS and CDR2 is YYNGEE. CDR3 nucleotides: TGTGCCAGCAGCGTAGACGAGGGGCAGTTCGGCACTGAAGCTTTCTTT. Protein: CASSVDEGQFGTEAFF.

This clone was counted at least ten times. A read error may produce the germline difference seen at one junction end. The chain is built from TRBV5-1 and TRBJ1-1; D is ambiguous. Germline CDR1 SGHRS, CDR2 YFSETQ. CDR3 length: 17 amino acids. DNA for the CDR3: TGCGCCGGCAGCCGCACCGGGCACTATGGAGGGTTCACTGAAGCTTTCTTT. Amino acid sequence: CAGSRTGHYGGFTEAFF.

The V call is TRBV28, the J call TRBJ2-7; D is perhaps TRBD1 or TRBD2 (7 bases each). The CDR3 loop spans 17 amino acids. V lost 4 bases and J 1 base, leaving 20 bases between the germline ends. Per germline, CDR1 MDHEN and CDR2 SYDVKM. The DNA for the CDR3 is TGTGCCAGCAGTTCCAGGGGGGGACGGTGGATGTCCTACGAGCAGTACTTC. This translates into CASSSRGGRWMSYEQYF.

This clone showed up just a few times. This may be a read error, as it is one base from a much larger clone. This sample also contains other DNA sequences that code for the same CDR3. The V call is TRBV2, the J call TRBJ2-2; D unresolved. Per the germline V gene, CDR1 is SNHLY and CDR2 is FYNNEI. This CDR3 is built from 13 residues. V lost 5 bases and J lost 2, with 6 bases in between. The DNA for the CDR3 is TGTGCCAGCAGTCTACGTAACACCGGGGAGCTGTTTTTT. Translating gives CASSLRNTGELFF.

This clone has ten or more counts. The chain joins TRBV4-1 to TRBJ2-7; TRBD2 is a possible D gene (5 bases). This CDR3 has 16 amino acids. V lost 2 bases to trimming and J lost 4 bases, with 18 bases between them. Germline V CDR1 and CDR2: MGHRA, YSYEKL. The chain's CDR3 is CASSQPFRARGYEQYF. CDR3 nucleotides: TGCGCCAGCAGCCAACCATTCCGGGCCCGGGGTTACGAGCAGTACTTC.

Sample share makes this clone medium-sized. The V and J genes are TRBV6-5 and TRBJ2-1; unclear D gene. The CDR3 has 13 amino acids. V was pared by 0 bases and J by 9 bases, with 9 bases between. The germline V gene encodes CDR1 MNHEY and CDR2 SVGAGI. DNA for the CDR3: TGTGCCAGCAGTTACTCTGGCGAAGGTGAGCAGTTCTTC. Amino acids: CASSYSGEGEQFF.

V gene TRBV11-2 combines with J gene TRBJ2-2, with 7 bases fitting TRBD1. With V trimmed by 3 bases and J by 5 bases, 6 bases remained unmatched. The CDR3 consists of 15 residues. CDR1 and CDR2 (germline): SGHAT, FQNNGV. The CDR3 region has the DNA TGTGCCAGCAGCTTCGGGACAGTTGTAACCGGGGAGCTGTTTTTT. Amino acid sequence: CASSFGTVVTGELFF.

In this sample, this clone turned up many times. This chain links TRBV10-3 with TRBJ1-1; 10 nucleotides match TRBD1. Germline trimming cut 5 bases from V and 0 bases from J; bases unmatched to any gene: 3. The CDR3 runs 15 residues. The germline V gene encodes CDR1 ENHRY and CDR2 SYGVKD. Here the CDR3 reads CAISPGQGLNTEAFF. The CDR3 DNA reads as TGTGCCATCAGTCCGGGACAGGGGCTGAACACTGAAGCTTTCTTT.

The chain employs TRBV12-3 or TRBV12-4 and TRBJ1-1; D not certain. The CDR3 is 12 amino acids. With 4 bases removed from V and 7 bases from J, the gap between germline ends came to 10 bases. The CDR3 nucleotides read TGTGCCAGCAGTTACAGAGCACTTGAAGCTTTCTTT. It codes for CASSYRALEAFF.

The J gene is TRBJ1-3, the V gene TRBV20-1; D gene unclear. The CDR3 consists of 14 residues. CDR1 is DFQATT and CDR2 is SNEGSKA in the germline V gene (reference sequence). The V and J ends lost 0 bases and 4 bases respectively, with 10 bases between them. The CDR3 loop reads CSARDGISGNTIYF. The CDR3 DNA sequence: TGCAGTGCTAGAGATGGGATTTCCGGAAACACCATATATTTT.